Listed below are T cell receptor beta chains from one sample, sequenced in a study of tumor-infiltrating lymphocytes in primary liver carcinoma. TCRdb re-derived calls from the multiplex PCR reads in MiXCR, one entry per CDR3 protein. The sample has tens of thousands of distinct CDR3 sequences, around 64% seen once. Sequenced: liver tumor tissue from sampling region 4. These receptors came from a man aged 35 to 55 with primary liver carcinoma and hepatitis B virus infection. Each CDR3 is given with its conserved first and last residue. Each record gives: V gene, D gene, clone size, J gene, CDR3 DNA, CDR3 protein. A D gene is named only where the DNA matches it firmly. Where a row states a size, it is once, few, many or the class of an expanded clone; other rows omit it.

>TRBV7-9|-|-|TRBJ2-6
TGTGCCAGCCAGGGTAATTCGCCTGGGGCCAACGTCCTGACTTTC
CASQGNSPGANVLTF
>TRBV11-2|-|-|TRBJ1-1
TGTACCAGCAGCTTGGGACCGAACACTGAAGTTTCCTTT
CTSSLGPNTEVSF
>TRBV4-3|TRBD1|-|TRBJ1-2
TGCACCAGCAGCCAAGACAGGGGGGCACTATATGGCTACATCTTC
CTSSQDRGALYGYIF
>TRBV28|TRBD1|-|TRBJ2-7
TGTGCCATCCGGACAGGGGGCTCCTACGAGCAGTACTTC
CAIRTGGSYEQYF
>TRBV29-1|-|-|TRBJ2-1
TGCAGCGTTGAAGGGAGGGGCATAGCGGAGATCTACAGTGAGCAGTTCTTC
CSVEGRGIAEIYSEQFF
>TRBV6-6|TRBD1|-|TRBJ1-1
TGTACCAGCAGTCCGGGACAGGGTATCACTGAAGCTTCCTTT
CTSSPGQGITEASF
>TRBV6-1|-|-|TRBJ1-3
TGTGCTAGCATCTTGCTGGAAAGCTCTGGAAACACCATATATTTT
CASILLESSGNTIYF
>TRBV11-2|TRBD1|-|TRBJ2-7
TGCGCCAGCAGCCGGACAGGGGACTCCTACGAGCGGCACTTC
CASSRTGDSYERHF
>TRBV4-2|TRBD2|-|TRBJ2-6
TGTGCCAGCAGCCAAGTTGAGACTAGCGGTTTTGGGGCCAACGCCCTGACTTTC
CASSQVETSGFGANALTF
>TRBV29-1|-|many|TRBJ1-1
TGCAGCGTTCTACTCCTCCAGGGGAGGAGTGAAGCTTTCTTT
CSVLLLQGRSEAFF
>TRBV6-2/TRBV6-3|-|-|TRBJ1-1
TGTGTCAGCAATTCGGCAGGGCCGACTTTCTTT
CVSNSAGPTFF
>TRBV29-1|TRBD2|-|TRBJ2-1
TGCAGCGTTGAGGGACTAGCGGGAAGAGGTTTCAATGAGCAGTTCTTC
CSVEGLAGRGFNEQFF
>TRBV4-1|-|once|TRBJ1-5
TGCGCCAACAGTCCCATAGAGGGGAGTAATCAGCCCCAGCATTTT
CANSPIEGSNQPQHF